Each of the 20 T cell receptor beta chains below was sequenced from the same sample in a study of vaccination effects on CD4 cells after COVID-19. Viral peptide pools were used in the ViraFEST assay to expand antigen-specific CD4+ T cells, and sequencing came afterward. Culture lasted 10 days before CD4+ T cell isolation. Nucleocapsid antibodies were negative in the vaccine recipients, who had never had SARS-CoV-2 infection. These TCRs are of unknown antigen specificity. TCRdb's table, derived via immunoSEQ multiplex PCR, lists solely in-frame clones and lacks some. The sample has about 73,000 clones, about four fifths seen once. The sequencing used CD4+ T cells from PBMCs cultured with SARS-CoV-2 spike peptides, collected before COVID-19 vaccination. These receptors all stem from a human donor who received a COVID-19 vaccine.

The chain uses TRBV5-6 and TRBJ2-3; D is ambiguous. CDR1 is SGHDT and CDR2 is YYEEEE in the germline V gene. The CDR3 sequence is 15 residues long. Trimming shortened V by 0 bases and J by 3 bases, and 11 bases separated the two germline ends. This chain's CDR3 is CASSLGGPITDTQYF. In DNA form, the CDR3 reads TGTGCCAGCAGCTTGGGGGGTCCCATTACAGATACGCAGTATTTT.

The V and J genes are TRBV15 and TRBJ2-5; possibly TRBD2 for D (6 bases). The CDR3 sequence is 15 residues long. The V gene's germline CDR1 is LNHNV and CDR2 YYDKDF (reference sequence). Deletions cut 0 bases from V and 1 base from J, with 9 bases between. The CDR3 loop is CATSRDLGGQETQYF. CDR3 nucleotides: TGTGCCACCAGCAGAGATCTCGGGGGCCAAGAGACCCAGTACTTC.

This chain links TRBV15 with TRBJ1-3, with D perhaps matching TRBD1 (6 bases). Germline V gene sequence: CDR1 LNHNV, CDR2 YYDKDF (reference sequence). The CDR3 totals 13 residues. V lost 7 bases and J 4 bases, leaving 11 bases between the germline ends. The CDR3 nucleotides are TGTGCCACCATCAGGGGCTACGGAAACACCATATATTTT. Residues: CATIRGYGNTIYF. The variable domain in full, completed from reference TRBV15 and TRBJ1-3, reads DAMVIQNPRYQVTQFGKPVTLSCSQTLNHNVMYWYQQKSSQAPKLLFHYYDKDFNNEADTPDNFQSRRPNTSFCFLDIRSPGLGDTAMYLCATIRGYGNTIYFGEGSWLTVV.

The V gene is TRBV5-1, the J gene TRBJ2-3; D ambiguous. CDR1 SGHRS and CDR2 YFSETQ come from the germline V gene. This CDR3 has 14 amino acids. The V gene lost 0 bases and the J gene lost 2 bases, with 7 bases spanning the gap. The CDR3 region is CASSLDTNTDTQYF. In nucleotides, the CDR3 is TGCGCCAGCAGCTTGGACACGAACACAGATACGCAGTATTTT.

This chain links TRBV5-1 with TRBJ2-2; 7 bases line up with TRBD2. With 4 bases clipped from V and 2 bases from J, the junction kept 11 bases outside the gene matches. Germline CDR1 SGHRS, CDR2 YFSETQ. CDR3 length equals 17 residues. CDR3 bases: TGCGCCAGCAGCAAACAAGGGGCGGGGGACAACACCGGGGAGCTGTTTTTT. Translated: CASSKQGAGDNTGELFF.

This clone was found a few times. The rearrangement links TRBV4-1 to TRBJ1-6, with D possibly being TRBD1 (6 bases). There are 16 residues in the CDR3. Trimming left V 6 bases short and J 6 bases short, with 18 bases between. Germline lookup yields CDR1 MGHRA and CDR2 YSYEKL. CDR3 sequence reads: CASRPSQTGSNSPLHF. CDR3 nucleotide sequence: TGCGCCAGCAGACCCTCCCAAACAGGGTCTAATTCACCCCTCCACTTT.

The CDR3 sequence is CASSLVPGGDETQYF. In nucleotides, the CDR3 is TGCGCCAGCAGCTTGGTTCCCGGGGGCGATGAGACCCAGTACTTC. The V and J genes are TRBV5-1 and TRBJ2-5; possibly TRBD1 or TRBD2 for D (6 bases each). The CDR3 extends over 15 amino acids. Trimming removed 0 bases from V and 5 bases from J, with 14 bases in between. The germline V gene encodes CDR1 SGHRS and CDR2 YFSETQ.

The chain is built from TRBV19 and TRBJ2-3; TRBD1 aligns across 11 bases. Germline-derived CDR1 and CDR2 are LNHDA and SQIVND (reference sequence). The CDR3 loop spans 14 amino acids. Trimming cost V 5 bases and J 7 bases; bases outside gene matches: 5. The CDR3: CASSPRTGGYTQYF. For the CDR3, the DNA is TGTGCCAGTAGTCCCAGGACAGGGGGCTATACGCAGTATTTT.

This clone has only one observation. J is TRBJ2-1 and V is TRBV5-1, with 7 bases lining up with TRBD2. V lost 1 base, J lost 6 bases, and 10 bases stayed unmatched. Germline loops: CDR1 SGHRS, CDR2 YFSETQ. There are 16 residues in the CDR3. This CDR3 reads CASSLYAGEPGNEQFF. The CDR3 DNA follows: TGCGCCAGCAGCTTGTACGCGGGGGAGCCGGGCAATGAGCAGTTCTTC.

The chain uses TRBV2 and TRBJ2-1, with TRBD1 matching 7 bases. Germline V gene lookup returns CDR1 SNHLY and CDR2 FYNNEI. Germline trimming cut 6 bases from V and 4 bases from J; bases unmatched to any gene: 6. The CDR3 consists of 14 residues. CDR3 loop: CASSPGQSYNEQFF. For the CDR3, the DNA is TGTGCCAGCAGCCCGGGACAGAGTTACAATGAGCAGTTCTTC.

This clone has just a few counts. This sequence joins TRBV6-5 and TRBJ1-5; 7 nucleotides agree with TRBD1. Germline CDR1 and CDR2: MNHEY and SVGAGI. V shed 6 bases and J 2 bases; nucleotides not matched to a gene: 7. CDR3 size: 15 residues. As DNA, the CDR3 is TGTGCCAGCAGACACAACAGGGGTGGCAATCAGCCCCAGCATTTT. Its protein is CASRHNRGGNQPQHF.

CDR3: CASSTRQTSNQPQHF. The CDR3 DNA is TGTGCCAGTAGTACGAGGCAGACTAGCAATCAGCCCCAGCATTTT. This sequence joins TRBV19 and TRBJ1-5; D gene unclear. Trimming took off 4 bases at V and 0 bases at J, with 10 bases between the two ends. Germline loops: CDR1 LNHDA, CDR2 SQIVND (reference sequence). The CDR3 sequence is 15 residues long.

This clone appeared a single time. This chain connects TRBV7-2 to TRBJ1-2, with 10 bases lining up with TRBD1. There are 13 residues in the CDR3. V lost 5 bases to trimming and J lost 6 bases; unmatched junction nucleotides: 3. From germline, CDR1 is SGHTA and CDR2 FQGNSA. This chain's CDR3 is CASSRGTGDGYTF. The CDR3 bases are TGTGCCAGCAGCCGCGGGACAGGGGATGGCTACACCTTC.

The chain has TRBV19 and TRBJ2-1; D might be TRBD2 (7 bases). V lost 3 bases and J lost 0, with 15 bases in between. The CDR3 runs to 17 residues. Germline loops: CDR1 LNHDA, CDR2 SQIVND (reference sequence). This CDR3 reads CASSIGQGGGSYNEQFF. The CDR3 DNA sequence: TGTGCCAGTAGTATCGGACAAGGGGGGGGCTCCTACAATGAGCAGTTCTTC.

The chain's CDR3 is CASSLFVADSAYGYTF. CDR3 sequence (DNA): TGTGCCAGCAGCTTATTTGTAGCGGACAGTGCTTATGGCTACACCTTC. The genes are TRBV7-2 and TRBJ1-2; D may be TRBD1 (6 bases). Germline CDR1 is SGHTA and CDR2 is FQGNSA. Trimming took off 2 bases at V and 5 bases at J, with 18 bases between the two ends. The CDR3 totals 16 residues.

V gene TRBV29-1 combines with J gene TRBJ1-5; D remains unclear. V was clipped by 6 bases and J by 11 bases, with 20 bases between them. This CDR3 has 13 residues. Germline-derived CDR1 and CDR2 are SQVTM and ANQGSEA. The CDR3 bases are TGCAGCGTCCGCCCGGGCGGGAGTACGTCCCAGCATTTT. Translated: CSVRPGGSTSQHF.

The chain has TRBV5-5 and TRBJ2-1; perhaps D is TRBD1 or TRBD2 (6 bases each). The CDR3 runs to 15 residues. The V end was cut by 0 bases, the J end by 7 bases, with 14 bases between. The germline CDR1 and CDR2 sequences are SGHKS and YYEKEE (reference sequence). In nucleotides, the CDR3 is TGTGCCAGCAGCTTGGCGGGGGCCTCGGGGAATGAGCAGTTCTTC. The encoded protein is CASSLAGASGNEQFF.

This clone was picked up a small number of times. This CDR3 is CASSSPWTGDTQYF. For the CDR3, the DNA is TGTGCCAGCAGTTCACCCTGGACCGGGGACACGCAGTATTTT. The J gene is TRBJ2-3, the V gene TRBV27; the D call may be TRBD1 or TRBD2 (5 bases each). With 4 bases removed from V and 9 bases from J, the gap between germline ends came to 17 bases. CDR3 size: 14 residues. Per germline, CDR1 MNHEY and CDR2 SMNVEV (reference sequence).

The CDR3 protein is CASSSTTSWGRVYEQYV. The DNA of the CDR3 is TGTGCCAGCAGCTCAACCACCTCCTGGGGCAGAGTATACGAGCAGTACGTC. The V and J genes are TRBV6-2 or TRBV6-3 and TRBJ2-7; a possible D gene is TRBD1 (5 bases). With 6 bases removed from V and 4 bases from J, the gap between germline ends came to 25 bases. This CDR3 is 17 amino acids long. Germline V gene data show CDR1 as MNHEY and CDR2 as SVGEGT.

This chain connects TRBV5-1 to TRBJ2-4; tentative D call: TRBD2 (5 bases). V dropped 0 bases and J dropped 8 bases, with 12 bases sitting between them. The CDR3 has 14 residues. CDR1 and CDR2 from the germline V gene are SGHRS and YFSETQ. For the CDR3, the DNA is TGCGCCAGCAGCTTGGTTCTAGCAACGGACATTCAGTACTTC. This codes for CASSLVLATDIQYF.